This T cell receptor (beta chain) was recorded in a study of T cells in Graves' hyperthyroidism and ophthalmopathy. There are many counts of this clonotype. The germline V gene encodes CDR1 MNHNS and CDR2 SASEGT. V trimming: 6 bases; J trimming: 1 base; junction bases outside the gene matches: 7. This CDR3 has 16 amino acids. RNA transcripts gave rise to amplified TCR beta CDR3 regions. A set of HTBI primers served as the primers for a first-round RT-PCR of the TCR CDR3. TCRdb reanalysed the multiplex PCR reads using MiXCR and keeps one entry per CDR3 protein. The sample has 300,000 to 450,000 distinct CDR3 sequences, 17% seen once.

The sequence was obtained from a woman in her 30s with Graves' hyperthyroidism that later progressed to Graves' ophthalmopathy. Sequences were obtained from blood. The V call is TRBV6-1, the J call TRBJ2-3; 10 positions agree with TRBD2. CDR3 protein: CASRQTGTSGTDTQYF. The CDR3 DNA reads as TGTGCCAGCAGACAGACAGGGACTAGCGGCACAGATACGCAGTATTTT.